A single sample is the source of the 19 T cell receptor beta chains below, sequenced in a study of T cells in Graves' hyperthyroidism and ophthalmopathy. The TCR beta CDR3 regions underwent amplification using RNA transcripts as the source. The HTBI primer set served for first-round RT-PCR of the TCR CDR3. TCRdb processed the multiplex PCR reads anew with MiXCR; each CDR3 protein has one entry. The sample gives around 700,000 distinct CDR3 sequences, around 19% of which show up once; 15% to 20% is in the top ten. The source material was blood. These receptors came from a woman aged 50 to 60 with Graves' hyperthyroidism that later progressed to Graves' ophthalmopathy.

This clonotype appeared a few times. The chain is built from TRBV19 and TRBJ1-2; 7 nucleotides line up with TRBD1. There are 15 residues in the CDR3. V gave up 8 bases and J gave up 3 bases; unmatched junction bases: 12. The germline gives CDR1 LNHDA, CDR2 SQIVND (reference sequence). For the CDR3, the DNA is TGTGCCAGTTCCACTGAAGGGGGCCTCGACTATGGCTACACCTTC. Translating gives CASSTEGGLDYGYTF.

This clonotype was found many times. This chain's CDR3 is CASSLLKEGGEQYF. The CDR3 DNA reads as TGTGCCAGCAGCTTATTGAAGGAGGGAGGCGAGCAGTACTTC. This chain joins TRBV3-1 and TRBJ2-7; a possible D gene is TRBD2 (6 bases). CDR1 is LGHDT and CDR2 is YNNKEL in the germline V gene (reference sequence). Trimming left V 5 bases short and J 6 bases short, with 17 bases between. The CDR3 has 14 residues.

This clonotype came up many times. The chain is built from TRBV12-3 or TRBV12-4 and TRBJ1-1; D gene unclear. The CDR3 extends over 14 amino acids. Trimming took 6 bases from V and 5 from J, leaving 16 bases between them. In DNA form, the CDR3 reads TGTGCCAGCAGGCTATGGCGCAAAGGAACTGAAGCTTTCTTT. This codes for CASRLWRKGTEAFF.

This clonotype was seen a few times. The chain couples TRBV29-1 to TRBJ2-5; the match to TRBD1 covers 7 bases. The CDR3 consists of 15 residues. Germline CDR1 SQVTM, CDR2 ANQGSEA. J lost 0 bases, V lost 6 bases, and 10 bases had no gene match. The CDR3 is CSVQSWTGHQETQYF. In DNA form, the CDR3 reads TGCAGCGTCCAATCTTGGACAGGCCACCAAGAGACCCAGTACTTC. Variable domain in full (rest from reference TRBV29-1 and TRBJ2-5): SAVISQKPSRDICQRGTSLTIQCQVDSQVTMMFWYRQQPGQSLTLIATANQGSEATYESGFVIDKFPISRPNLTFSTLTVSNMSPEDSSIYLCSVQSWTGHQETQYFGPGTRLLVL.

In its sample, this clonotype was seen many times. This chain links TRBV2 with TRBJ1-2; tentatively, D is TRBD1 (5 bases). The CDR3 length is 15 residues. V was pared by 5 bases and J by 4 bases, with 17 bases between. Germline CDR1 is SNHLY and CDR2 is FYNNEI. The CDR3 sequence: CASSTGTAQFYGYTF. CDR3 DNA: TGTGCCAGCAGTACCGGGACGGCTCAATTCTATGGCTACACCTTC.

This clonotype was detected a few times. The rearrangement joins TRBV20-1 to TRBJ2-5; D perhaps matches TRBD1 (7 bases). Germline V lookup: CDR1 DFQATT, CDR2 SNEGSKA (reference sequence). Trimming pared 5 bases from V and 4 bases from J, leaving 14 bases between. The CDR3 length is 13 residues. The CDR3 reads CSADREARETQYF. The CDR3 DNA sequence: TGCAGTGCTGACAGGGAGGCGCGAGAGACCCAGTACTTC.

This clonotype has at least ten counts. This chain's CDR3 is CASSVLFGRKNTEAFF. In nucleotides, the CDR3 is TGTGCCAGCAGCGTACTTTTTGGACGGAAGAACACTGAAGCTTTCTTT. The V call is TRBV7-2, the J call TRBJ1-1; D gene unclear. CDR3 length: 16 residues. From germline, CDR1 is SGHTA and CDR2 FQGNSA. Trimming took 5 bases from V and 1 from J, leaving 17 bases between them.

This clonotype was seen a few times. V is TRBV29-1 and J is TRBJ1-3; D uncertain. Germline CDR1 SQVTM, CDR2 ANQGSEA. The CDR3 runs 13 residues. V was pared by 6 bases and J by 3 bases, with 12 bases between. The CDR3 loop reads CSVLYSYGNTIYF. DNA of the CDR3: TGCAGCGTGCTGTATAGCTATGGAAACACCATATATTTT.

This clonotype was detected once. With a much larger clone just one base away, this may be a read error. The chain joins TRBV20-1 to TRBJ2-7; D may be TRBD1 (5 bases). The V gene lost 5 bases and the J gene lost 3 bases, with 14 bases spanning the gap. The CDR3 is made up of 13 amino acids. Germline CDR1 and CDR2: DFQATT and SNEGSKA (reference sequence). CDR3 residues: CSASDTGYYEQYF. The DNA for the CDR3 is TGCAGTGCTTCCGACACAGGCTACTACGAGCAGTACTTC.

The CDR3 nucleotides read TGTGCCAGCAGTGACCGGCCTAATTCACCCCTCCACTTT. Its protein product is CASSDRPNSPLHF. This chain links TRBV2 with TRBJ1-6; D ambiguous. The germline gives CDR1 SNHLY, CDR2 FYNNEI. With 3 bases removed from V and 6 bases from J, the gap between germline ends came to 6 bases. There are 13 residues in the CDR3.

There are a few counts of this clonotype. The chain combines TRBV12-5 with TRBJ2-7; D is possibly TRBD2 (5 bases). Germline V gene sequence: CDR1 LGHNT, CDR2 FRNRAP. Trimming took 5 bases from V and 7 from J, leaving 15 bases between them. The CDR3 runs 13 residues. The CDR3: CASGRDFRGEQYF. The CDR3 DNA is TGTGCTAGTGGTCGCGATTTCCGAGGGGAGCAGTACTTC.

The chain carries TRBV27 and TRBJ2-7, with no clear D. CDR3 length: 13 amino acids. The germline V gene encodes CDR1 MNHEY and CDR2 SMNVEV (reference sequence). With 3 bases removed from V and 3 bases from J, the gap between germline ends came to 9 bases. CDR3 residues: CASSFGLGYEQYF. The CDR3 bases are TGTGCCAGCAGTTTCGGCCTGGGCTACGAGCAGTACTTC.

This clonotype was recorded a few times. In DNA, the CDR3 is TGTGCCAGCAGTGAATATATCGGTGGGGGAGCAGGGGGCCACCAAGAGACCCAGTACTTC. Translating it yields CASSEYIGGGAGGHQETQYF. The chain carries TRBV25-1 and TRBJ2-5, with TRBD1 identical over 8 bases. V shed 0 bases, J shed 0 bases, and the junction held 15 bases outside the gene matches. Germline V gene lookup returns CDR1 MGHDK and CDR2 SYGVNS. The CDR3 is made up of 20 amino acids.

On this clonotype itself: The CDR3 carries no conserved terminal phenylalanine or tryptophan, so it likely arises from a read error. J is TRBJ2-5 and V is TRBV5-1; the D gene is possibly TRBD2 (7 bases). The germline V and J ends were trimmed by 6 bases and 4 bases, with 16 bases remaining between them. The CDR3 length is 14 residues. The V gene's germline CDR1 is SGHRS and CDR2 YFSETQ. Here the CDR3 reads CASTLSGGGETQYL. The DNA for the CDR3 is TGCGCCAGCACCCTCTCGGGGGGCGGAGAGACCCAGTACCTC.

This chain uses TRBV4-2 with TRBJ1-4, with 9 bases matching TRBD1. This CDR3 has 16 amino acids. J was trimmed by 5 bases and V by 3 bases; bases with no gene match: 7. Germline CDR1 and CDR2: LGHNA and YNFKEQ. The CDR3 region is CASSHPSGTGNEKLFF. For the CDR3, the DNA is TGTGCCAGCAGCCACCCATCCGGGACAGGGAATGAAAAACTGTTTTTT.

The gene calls are TRBV9 and TRBJ1-2; D is unclear. Trimming cost V 2 bases and J 6 bases, with 14 bases left between them. CDR1 SGDLS and CDR2 YYNGEE come from the germline V gene. The CDR3 covers 14 residues. The chain's CDR3 is CASSVGPDNHGYTF. The CDR3 DNA sequence: TGTGCCAGCAGCGTGGGCCCTGACAATCATGGCTACACCTTC.

This clonotype has a handful of counts. The chain couples TRBV7-9 to TRBJ1-4; D is undetermined. Between the trimmed V and J ends, which lost 7 bases and 8 bases, there was a span of 14 bases. CDR3 length equals 13 residues. In germline, CDR1 is SEHNR, CDR2 FQNEAQ (reference sequence). CDR3 region: CASNLGTEEKLFF. The CDR3 DNA is TGTGCCAGCAACCTAGGAACTGAGGAAAAACTGTTTTTT.

V usage is TRBV20-1 and J usage is TRBJ1-2, with a possible D match to TRBD1 (6 bases). Germline CDR1 reads DFQATT; CDR2 reads SNEGSKA (reference sequence). The CDR3 length is 16 residues. V was cut by 3 bases and J by 3 bases, with 20 bases left in between. The CDR3 reads CSASSFRGGPDYGYTF. The CDR3 DNA sequence: TGCAGTGCTAGTTCTTTTCGCGGGGGGCCGGACTATGGCTACACCTTC.

This clonotype was counted ten times or more. The chain couples TRBV28 to TRBJ1-5; maybe TRBD1 (5 bases). V was pared by 7 bases and J by 5 bases, with 15 bases between. CDR1 and CDR2 (germline): MDHEN, SYDVKM. The CDR3 length is 14 residues. The CDR3: CASTWGLGDQPQHF. The CDR3, as DNA: TGTGCCAGCACGTGGGGATTGGGGGATCAGCCCCAGCATTTT.